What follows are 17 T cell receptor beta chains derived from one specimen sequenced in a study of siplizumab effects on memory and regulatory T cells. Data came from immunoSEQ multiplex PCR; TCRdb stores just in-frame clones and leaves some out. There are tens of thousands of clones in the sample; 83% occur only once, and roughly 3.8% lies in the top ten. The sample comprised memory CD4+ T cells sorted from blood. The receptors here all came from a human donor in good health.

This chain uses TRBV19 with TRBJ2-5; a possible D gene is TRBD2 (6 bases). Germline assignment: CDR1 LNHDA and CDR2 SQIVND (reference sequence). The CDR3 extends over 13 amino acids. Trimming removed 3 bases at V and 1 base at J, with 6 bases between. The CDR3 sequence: CASSMGLQETQYF. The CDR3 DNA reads TGTGCCAGTAGTATGGGACTCCAAGAGACCCAGTACTTC.

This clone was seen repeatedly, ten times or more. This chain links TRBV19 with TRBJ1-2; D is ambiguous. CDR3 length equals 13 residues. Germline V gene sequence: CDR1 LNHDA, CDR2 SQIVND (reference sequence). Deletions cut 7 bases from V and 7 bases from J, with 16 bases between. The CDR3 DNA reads TGTGCCAGTACCGAGGGTGACAAGGTTGGCTACACCTTC. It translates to CASTEGDKVGYTF.

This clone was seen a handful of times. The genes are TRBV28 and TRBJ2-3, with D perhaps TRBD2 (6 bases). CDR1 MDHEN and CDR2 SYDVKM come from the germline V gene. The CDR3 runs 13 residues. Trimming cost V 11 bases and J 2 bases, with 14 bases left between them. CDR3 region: CAGGDSYTDTQYF. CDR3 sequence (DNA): TGTGCCGGTGGGGACTCTTACACAGATACGCAGTATTTT.

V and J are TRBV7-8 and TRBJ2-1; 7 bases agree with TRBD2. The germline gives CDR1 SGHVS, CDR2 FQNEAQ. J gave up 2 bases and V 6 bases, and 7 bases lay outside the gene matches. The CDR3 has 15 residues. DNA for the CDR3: TGTGCCAGCAGACCCGGGGGGACTACCTACAATGAGCAGTTCTTC. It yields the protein CASRPGGTTYNEQFF.

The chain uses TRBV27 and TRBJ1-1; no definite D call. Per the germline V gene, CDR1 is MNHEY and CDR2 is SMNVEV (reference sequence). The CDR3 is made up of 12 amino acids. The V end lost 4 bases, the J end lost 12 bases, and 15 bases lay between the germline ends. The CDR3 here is CASSSRAARTFF. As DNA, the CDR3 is TGTGCCAGCAGTTCGCGGGCCGCGAGGACTTTCTTT.

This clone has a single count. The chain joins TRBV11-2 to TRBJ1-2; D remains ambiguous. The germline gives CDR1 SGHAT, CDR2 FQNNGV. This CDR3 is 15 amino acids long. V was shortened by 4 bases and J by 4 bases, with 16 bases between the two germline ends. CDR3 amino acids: CASSSRSGPFYGYTF. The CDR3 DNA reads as TGTGCCAGCAGCTCGCGGTCCGGACCCTTCTATGGCTACACCTTC.

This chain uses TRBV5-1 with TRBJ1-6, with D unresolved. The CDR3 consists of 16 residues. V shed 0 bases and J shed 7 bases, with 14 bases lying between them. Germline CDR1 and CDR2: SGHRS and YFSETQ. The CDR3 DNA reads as TGCGCCAGCAGCTTGGTAATAAAACAGAGAAATTCACCCCTCCACTTT. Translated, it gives CASSLVIKQRNSPLHF.

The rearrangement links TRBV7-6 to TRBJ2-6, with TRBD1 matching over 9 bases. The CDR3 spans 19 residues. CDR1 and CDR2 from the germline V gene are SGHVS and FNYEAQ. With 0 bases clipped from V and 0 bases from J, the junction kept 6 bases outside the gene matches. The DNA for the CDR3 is TGTGCCAGCAGCTTAGCCCCCCACAGGGGGCTCTCTGGGGCCAACGTCCTGACTTTC. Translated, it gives CASSLAPHRGLSGANVLTF.

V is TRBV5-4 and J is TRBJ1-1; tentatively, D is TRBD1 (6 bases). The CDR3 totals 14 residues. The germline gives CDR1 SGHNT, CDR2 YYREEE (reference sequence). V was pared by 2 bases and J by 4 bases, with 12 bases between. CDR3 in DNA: TGTGCCAGCAGCTTAACAGGGAGAGGCACTGAAGCTTTCTTT. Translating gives CASSLTGRGTEAFF.

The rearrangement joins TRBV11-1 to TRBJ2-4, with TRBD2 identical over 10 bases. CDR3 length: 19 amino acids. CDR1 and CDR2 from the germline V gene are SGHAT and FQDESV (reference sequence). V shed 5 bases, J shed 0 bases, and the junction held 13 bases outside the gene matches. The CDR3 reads CASSLDRTSGSLAKNIQYF. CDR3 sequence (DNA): TGTGCCAGCAGCCTCGATAGGACTAGCGGATCGCTAGCCAAAAACATTCAGTACTTC.

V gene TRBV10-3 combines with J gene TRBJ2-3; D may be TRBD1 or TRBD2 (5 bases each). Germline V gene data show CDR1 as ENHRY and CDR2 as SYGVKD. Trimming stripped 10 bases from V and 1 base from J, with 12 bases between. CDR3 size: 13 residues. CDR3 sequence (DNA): TGTGCCACCGGGACCGCGGGCACAGATACGCAGTATTTT. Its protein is CATGTAGTDTQYF.

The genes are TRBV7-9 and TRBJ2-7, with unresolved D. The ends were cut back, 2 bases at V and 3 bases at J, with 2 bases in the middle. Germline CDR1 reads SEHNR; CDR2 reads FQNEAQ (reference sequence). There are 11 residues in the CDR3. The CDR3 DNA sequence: TGTGCCAGCAGCTTAAACTACGAGCAGTACTTC. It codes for CASSLNYEQYF.

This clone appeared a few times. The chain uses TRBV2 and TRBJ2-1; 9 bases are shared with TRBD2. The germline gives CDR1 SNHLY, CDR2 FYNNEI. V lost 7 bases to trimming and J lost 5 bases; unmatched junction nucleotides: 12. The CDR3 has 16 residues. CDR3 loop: CASMNGLAGKNNEQFF. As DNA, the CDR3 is TGTGCCAGCATGAATGGGCTAGCGGGAAAAAACAATGAGCAGTTCTTC. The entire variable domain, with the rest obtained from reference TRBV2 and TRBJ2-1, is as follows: EPEVTQTPSHQVTQMGQEVILRCVPISNHLYFYWYRQILGQKVEFLVSFYNNEISEKSEIFDDQFSVERPDGSNFTLKIRSTKLEDSAMYFCASMNGLAGKNNEQFFGPGTRLTVL.

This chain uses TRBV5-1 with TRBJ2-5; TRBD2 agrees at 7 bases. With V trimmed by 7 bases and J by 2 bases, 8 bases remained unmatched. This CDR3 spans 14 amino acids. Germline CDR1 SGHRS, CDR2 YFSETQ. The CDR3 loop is CASSPGTTQETQYF. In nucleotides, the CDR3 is TGCGCCAGCTCCCCCGGGACTACTCAAGAGACCCAGTACTTC. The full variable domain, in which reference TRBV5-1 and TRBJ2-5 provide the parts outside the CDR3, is KAGVTQTPRYLIKTRGQQVTLSCSPISGHRSVSWYQQTPGQGLQFLFEYFSETQRNKGNFPGRFSGRQFSNSRSEMNVSTLELGDSALYLCASSPGTTQETQYFGPGTRLLVL.

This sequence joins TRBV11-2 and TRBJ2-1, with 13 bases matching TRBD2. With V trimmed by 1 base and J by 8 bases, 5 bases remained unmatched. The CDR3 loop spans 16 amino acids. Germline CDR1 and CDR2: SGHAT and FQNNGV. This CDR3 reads CASSLVLAGGPHEQFF. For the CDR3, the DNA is TGTGCCAGCAGCTTAGTACTAGCGGGGGGGCCGCATGAGCAGTTCTTC.

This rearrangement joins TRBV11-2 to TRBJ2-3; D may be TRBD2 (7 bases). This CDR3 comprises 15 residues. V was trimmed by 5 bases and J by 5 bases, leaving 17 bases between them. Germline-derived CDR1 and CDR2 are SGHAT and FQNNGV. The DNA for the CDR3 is TGTGCCAGCAGCCAGTGGGGGGGCGAAGGAGATACGCAGTATTTT. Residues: CASSQWGGEGDTQYF.

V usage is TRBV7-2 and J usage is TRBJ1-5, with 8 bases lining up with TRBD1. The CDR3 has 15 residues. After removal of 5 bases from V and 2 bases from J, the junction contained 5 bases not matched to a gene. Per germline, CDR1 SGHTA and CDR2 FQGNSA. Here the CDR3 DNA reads TGTGCCAGCAGCCCCGACAGGGGTGGCAATCAGCCCCAGCATTTT. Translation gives CASSPDRGGNQPQHF.